This passage covers 5 T cell receptor beta chains from one sample sequenced in a study of blood T cell repertoires in COVID-19. The table came from immunoSEQ multiplex PCR; TCRdb's copy has only in-frame clones and leaves some out. Of around 310,000 clones listed, about 90% are singletons. Sequenced input: PBMCs or T cells enriched from blood (not recorded which). These receptors originate from a woman aged 25 to 39 who had recovered from COVID-19.

Of note for this clone: At one of its ends the junction is not consistent with the germline gene, which may arise from a read error. The chain combines TRBV7-7 with TRBJ2-1; 10 bases line up with TRBD2. Germline V lookup: CDR1 SSHAT, CDR2 FNYEAQ (reference sequence). CDR3 size: 20 residues. The CDR3 DNA follows: TGTGCTAGCAGCTCCATTCCTGGGGGAGCGGGAGGGAGCTCCTACAATGAGCAGTTCTTC. Translated: CASSSIPGGAGGSSYNEQFF.

The CDR3, as DNA: TGCAGCGTTGAAGAAAACTTCTCGGGGGCCGGGGAGCTGTTTTTT. This codes for CSVEENFSGAGELFF. The rearrangement joins TRBV29-1 to TRBJ2-2; D possibly corresponds to TRBD2 (6 bases). CDR3 length: 15 residues. Per germline, CDR1 SQVTM and CDR2 ANQGSEA. V was clipped by 0 bases and J by 6 bases, with 14 bases between them.

V gene TRBV27 combines with J gene TRBJ1-4; maybe TRBD1 (6 bases). The CDR3 totals 16 residues. Germline-derived CDR1 and CDR2 are MNHEY and SMNVEV (reference sequence). V lost 2 bases, J lost 8 bases, and 18 bases lay in between. CDR3 amino acids: CASSLRVGGAIEKLFF. CDR3 DNA: TGTGCCAGCAGTTTAAGAGTAGGGGGGGCAATCGAAAAACTGTTTTTT. Using reference TRBV27 and TRBJ1-4 for the parts outside the CDR3, the full variable domain is EAQVTQNPRYLITVTGKKLTVTCSQNMNHEYMSWYRQDPGLGLRQIYYSMNVEVTDKGDVPEGYKVSRKEKRNFPLILESPSPNQTSLYFCASSLRVGGAIEKLFFGSGTQLSVL.

The chain uses TRBV30 and TRBJ1-3; possibly TRBD1 for D (6 bases). The CDR3 totals 17 residues. The germline V gene has CDR1 GTSNPN and CDR2 SVGIG (reference sequence). V was cut by 2 bases and J by 0 bases, with 17 bases left in between. CDR3 protein: CAWSLPGTFFSGNTIYF. CDR3 DNA sequence: TGTGCCTGGAGTCTGCCCGGGACATTTTTCTCTGGAAACACCATATATTTT.

V and J are TRBV7-9 and TRBJ2-1, with D possibly being TRBD1 (6 bases). The CDR3 is 17 amino acids. Germline V lookup: CDR1 SEHNR, CDR2 FQNEAQ (reference sequence). The V end was cut by 1 base, the J end by 6 bases, with 19 bases between. The CDR3 here is CASSLGAGDPFGNEQFF. The CDR3 nucleotides read TGTGCCAGCAGCTTAGGTGCAGGGGACCCCTTCGGCAATGAGCAGTTCTTC.